This T cell receptor beta chain is from a study of vaccination effects on CD4 cells after COVID-19 (dated by TCRdb to between 2022 and 2023). For the study in its entirety: Across the study, the median time from the second dose to post-vaccine sampling was 72 days (range 14 to 241). Altogether, around 9 COVID-19 convalescent patients and a few SARS-CoV-2-naive healthy vaccine recipients made up the full study. Cultures from other donors in the study were sequenced with the Oncomine TCR Beta short-read assay on an Illumina iSeq 100. In both COVID-19 convalescent patients and infection-naive vaccine recipients, the study compared SARS-CoV-2 spike-specific CD4+ TCR repertoires from before mRNA vaccination with those from after it. Results the study describes overall, beyond this receptor: Marked clonal contraction was observed in both infection-induced and vaccine-induced clones at late post-vaccination timepoints, consistent with waning T cell responses. The study was limited by a small number of convalescent patients, and early post-infection timepoints were lacking. In healthy vaccine recipients, vaccine-induced clones were almost all SARS-CoV-2 mono-reactive, with only 1 of 255 being cross-reactive with common cold coronaviruses.

This clone was picked up one time. The antigen it binds to is not known. No per-base quality is available; no much larger clone lies one base away. In the ViraFEST assay, PBMC were stimulated with viral peptide pools, and antigen-specific CD4+ T cell clonotypes were then identified by expansion using TCR sequencing. After less than 13 days of culture, CD4+ T cells were isolated with the EasySep CD4+ T cell isolation kit. Participants received two doses of either the BNT162b2 or the mRNA-1273 mRNA SARS-CoV-2 vaccine. None of the healthy vaccine recipients had a prior SARS-CoV-2 infection, which was confirmed by nucleocapsid antibody tests that came back negative both before and after vaccination. Some 2 million PBMC per well were cultured in IMDM with 5% human AB serum, 7.5 to 10 IU/ml IL-2 and gentamicin, plus 10 ug/ml peptides. On days 3 and 7, half of the culture medium was replaced with fresh IL-2-containing medium. Unless noted otherwise, every peptide stimulation condition was grown in triplicate wells. PBMC were separated from whole blood using Ficoll-Paque Plus gradient centrifugation and were then either cryopreserved at -140C or used fresh. Overlapping peptide pools spanned the spike proteins of SARS-CoV-2 and the common cold coronaviruses HCoV-NL63, HCoV-OC43 and HCoV-229E. Genomic DNA was extracted from cultured CD4+ T cells with the QIAamp micro DNA kit.

Including the terminal cysteine and phenylalanine, the CDR3 comprises 16 residues. Of the read, only the CDR3 DNA is kept; its 48 bases are in frame from base 1. Between the V and J ends, shortened by 4 bases and 6 bases respectively, the junction contains 16 bases. The germline V gene yields MRHNA for CDR1 and SNTAGT for CDR2. The library was obtained by the immunoSEQ multiplex PCR assay. DNA from the cultured and isolated CD4+ T cells underwent TCR beta CDR3 sequencing. Turning to the authors' computational methods: Non-productive TCR sequences were discarded, and reads were trimmed to the CDR3 region, with only CDR3s of 7 or more amino acids retained. The MANAFEST web app was used to pick out antigen-specific clonotypes by comparing their expansion in peptide wells with that in reference cultures. To count as positive, a clone had to show expansion at FDR<0.05 compared with the reference and with all other wells, an odds ratio above 5, and a frequency above 0.1% in two replicate wells. Clonotypes significantly expanded in SARS-CoV-2 spike wells and in at least one common cold coronavirus spike condition were defined as cross-reactive. Using the stringdist R package, CDR3 similarity was measured by Levenshtein distance, and unrooted trees were constructed with ape in R 3.6.1. TCRdb took over this immuneACCESS table, retaining in-frame rearrangements with V and J assigned. Such tables are incomplete; in checked studies, under half of the missing clones stem from an unresolved V gene, and the remainder is unexplained. The V and J calls and clone size come from that table; D and trimming were worked out from the DNA. This sample has about 31,000 clones in its table, and less than 80% of those were observed once. The ten largest make up 8% to 9% of the sample.

This specimen was CD4+ T cells from PBMCs cultured with SARS-CoV-2 spike peptides, taken after COVID-19 vaccination. The cell subset or site label of this sample denotes: SARS-CoV-2 spike overlapping peptide pool stimulation. The sequence links TRBV6-4 to TRBJ1-6, with no confident D gene call. The sequence derives from a human donor who received a COVID-19 vaccine. The bases read TGTGCCAGCAGTGCCTTAGGGCGGAAAATTAATTCACCCCTCCACTTT. It encodes CASSALGRKINSPLHF.